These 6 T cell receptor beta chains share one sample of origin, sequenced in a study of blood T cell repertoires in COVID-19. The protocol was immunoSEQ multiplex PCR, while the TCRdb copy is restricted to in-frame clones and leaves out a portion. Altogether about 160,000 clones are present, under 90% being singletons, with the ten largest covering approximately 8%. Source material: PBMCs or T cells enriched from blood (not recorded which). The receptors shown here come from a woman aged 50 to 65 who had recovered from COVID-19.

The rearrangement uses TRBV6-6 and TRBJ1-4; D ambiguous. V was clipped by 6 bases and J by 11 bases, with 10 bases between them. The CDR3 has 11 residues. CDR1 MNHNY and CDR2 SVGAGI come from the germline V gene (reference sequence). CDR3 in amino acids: CASRAREKLFF. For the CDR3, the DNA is TGTGCCAGCAGGGCTAGGGAGAAACTGTTTTTT.

The CDR3 bases are TGTGCCAGCAGCCTAGGCCAACTAGTGGCGGATACGCAGTATTTT. Translated, it gives CASSLGQLVADTQYF. The V and J genes are TRBV11-3 and TRBJ2-3; D might be TRBD2 (5 bases). The CDR3 extends over 15 amino acids. V gave up 5 bases and J gave up 6 bases, with 18 bases separating them. Germline loops: CDR1 SGHNT, CDR2 YENEEA.

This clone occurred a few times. CDR3 bases: TGTGCCAGCAGCTTCCGGACAGGGAGGGCTGAAGCTTTCTTT. The encoded protein is CASSFRTGRAEAFF. The chain is built from TRBV7-2 and TRBJ1-1; 8 bases match TRBD1. Germline assignment: CDR1 SGHTA and CDR2 FQGNSA. This CDR3 contains 14 residues. V gave up 3 bases and J gave up 6 bases; unmatched junction bases: 6.

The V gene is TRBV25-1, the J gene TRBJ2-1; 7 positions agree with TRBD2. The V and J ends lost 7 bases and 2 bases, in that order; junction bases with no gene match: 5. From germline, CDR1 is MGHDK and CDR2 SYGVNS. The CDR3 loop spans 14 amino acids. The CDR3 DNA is TGTGCCAGCATGTCTAGCGGACCCTACAATGAGCAGTTCTTC. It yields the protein CASMSSGPYNEQFF.

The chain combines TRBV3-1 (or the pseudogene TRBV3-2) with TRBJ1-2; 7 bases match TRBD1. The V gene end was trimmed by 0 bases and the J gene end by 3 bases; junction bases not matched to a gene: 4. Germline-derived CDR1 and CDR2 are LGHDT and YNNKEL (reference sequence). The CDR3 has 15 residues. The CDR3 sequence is CASSQDAGGDYGYTF. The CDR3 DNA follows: TGTGCCAGCAGCCAAGATGCAGGGGGTGACTATGGCTACACCTTC.

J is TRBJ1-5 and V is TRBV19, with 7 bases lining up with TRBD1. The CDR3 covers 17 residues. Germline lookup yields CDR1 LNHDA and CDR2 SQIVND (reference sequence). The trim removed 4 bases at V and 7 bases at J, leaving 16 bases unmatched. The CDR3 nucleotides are TGTGCCAGTAGTACAGGGGCCAGGGGGTCCCTGGGGCAGCCCCAGCATTTT. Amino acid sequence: CASSTGARGSLGQPQHF.